The T cell receptor (beta chain) under discussion was sequenced for a study of blood T cells in healthy people across ages. Points from the study as a whole: Roughly linear age-related decline in beta diversity appeared, significant by age around 42. Compared with aged donors, long-lived donors showed fewer expanded clones, suggesting selection.

At least ten counts were recorded for this clonotype. Its specificity is not known. With 11 bases removed from V and 0 bases from J, the gap between germline ends came to 20 bases. The germline V gene encodes CDR1 LNHDA and CDR2 SQIVND (reference sequence). The CDR3 length is 15 residues. Around 9.4 milliliters was the volume of peripheral blood drawn from each donor. Alongside a J-beta primer mix, a sample-barcoded 5' primer served in a second PCR lasting roughly 6 to 11 cycles. MiXCR, run by TCRdb on the 5' RACE reads, gives a single entry per CDR3 protein. The sample comprises 730,000 or so distinct CDR3 sequences, 35% to 45% of which are singletons, and less than 25% rests with the top ten.

The sample comprised blood. This rearrangement joins TRBV19 to TRBJ2-7; D is unresolved. This TCR came from a woman aged 55 to 70 in good health. The CDR3 region has the DNA TGTGCCCCTTCCACCGTCAAATCAAGCTCCTACGAGCAGTACTTC. Its translation: CAPSTVKSSSYEQYF.